This TCR beta chain is from a study of blood T cell repertoires in COVID-19. The wider study: Donors in the United States, Italy and Spain gave samples during acute or convalescent COVID-19.

Clones were read by immunoSEQ multiplex PCR, and TCRdb kept only the in-frame ones, dropping some. The sample has about 130,000 clones; approximately 83% are singletons. CDR1 and CDR2 (germline): MNHNY, SVGAGI (reference sequence). Trimming took off 7 bases at V and 11 bases at J, with 15 bases between the two ends. The CDR3 has 12 residues. This clonotype was sampled from an elderly woman with acute or convalescent COVID-19. The sequenced material came from peripheral blood. The J gene is TRBJ1-5, the V gene TRBV6-6, with a weak D call TRBD1 (5 bases). The CDR3 bases are TGTGCCAGCATTGGGGGGACTGGGGCCCAGCATTTT. It specifies CASIGGTGAQHF.